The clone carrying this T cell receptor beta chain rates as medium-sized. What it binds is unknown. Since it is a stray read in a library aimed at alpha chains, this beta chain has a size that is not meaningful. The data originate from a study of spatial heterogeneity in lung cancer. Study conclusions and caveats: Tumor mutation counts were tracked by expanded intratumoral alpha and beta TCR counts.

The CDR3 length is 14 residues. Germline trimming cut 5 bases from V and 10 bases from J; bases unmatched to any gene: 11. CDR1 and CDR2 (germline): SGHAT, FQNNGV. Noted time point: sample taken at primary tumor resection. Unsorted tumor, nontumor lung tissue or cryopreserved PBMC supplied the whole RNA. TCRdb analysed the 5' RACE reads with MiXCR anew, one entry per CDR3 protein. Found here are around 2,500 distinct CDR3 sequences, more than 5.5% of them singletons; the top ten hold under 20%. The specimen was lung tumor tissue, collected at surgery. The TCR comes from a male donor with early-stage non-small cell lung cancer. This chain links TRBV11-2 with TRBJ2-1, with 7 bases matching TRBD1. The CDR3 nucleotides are TGTGCCAGCAGCCCCAATTCCCGGGACAGAGAGCAGTTCTTC. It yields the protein CASSPNSRDREQFF.